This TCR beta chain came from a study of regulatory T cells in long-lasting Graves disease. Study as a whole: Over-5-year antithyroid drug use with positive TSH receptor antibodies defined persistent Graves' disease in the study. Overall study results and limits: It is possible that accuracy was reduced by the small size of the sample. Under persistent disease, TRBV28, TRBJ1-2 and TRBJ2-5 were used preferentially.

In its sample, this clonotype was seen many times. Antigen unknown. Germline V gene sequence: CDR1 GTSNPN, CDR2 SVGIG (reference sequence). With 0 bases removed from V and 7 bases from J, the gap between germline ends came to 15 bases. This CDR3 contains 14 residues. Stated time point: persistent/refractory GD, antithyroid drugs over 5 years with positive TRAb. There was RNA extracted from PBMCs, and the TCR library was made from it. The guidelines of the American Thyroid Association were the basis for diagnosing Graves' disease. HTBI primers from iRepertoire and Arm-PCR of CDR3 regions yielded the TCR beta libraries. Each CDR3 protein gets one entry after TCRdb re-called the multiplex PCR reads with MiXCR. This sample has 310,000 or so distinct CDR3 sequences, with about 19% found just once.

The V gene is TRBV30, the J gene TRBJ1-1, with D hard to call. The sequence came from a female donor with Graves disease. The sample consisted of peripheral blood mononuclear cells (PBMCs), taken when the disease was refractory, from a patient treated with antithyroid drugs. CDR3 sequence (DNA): TGTGCCTGGAGTGTTACCCCTTTTTCAAATGAAGCTTTCTTT. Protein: CAWSVTPFSNEAFF.